The rows below give T cell receptor beta chains drawn from one sample of a study of T cells after yellow fever vaccination. TCRdb re-called the 5' RACE reads with MiXCR, one entry per CDR3 protein. Of 300,000 to 400,000 distinct CDR3 sequences in the sample, approximately 13% were seen once. The material sequenced was CD4+ T cells sorted from PBMCs, taken 15 days after the yellow fever booster vaccination. The receptor source for this set is a man aged 18 to 29 who received the YFV17D yellow fever vaccine. CDR3s include the opening cysteine and the closing phenylalanine or tryptophan. The order of the fields is J gene, V gene, D gene, clone size, CDR3 DNA, CDR3 protein. The D gene is left open where the match is weak. Rows may omit the clone size; those that give it use once, few, many or a size class.

J: TRBJ2-4; V: TRBV7-2; D: .; size: .; DNA: TGTGCCAGCAGCTTAGGCCCCACCTCCATTCAGTACTTC; CDR3: CASSLGPTSIQYF
J: TRBJ2-5; V: TRBV5-1; D: .; size: .; DNA: TGCGCCAGCAGCTTGGCTTCGGGGGGCGAGAAGACCCAGTACTTC; CDR3: CASSLASGGEKTQYF
J: TRBJ2-5; V: TRBV12-3/TRBV12-4; D: TRBD2; size: .; DNA: TGTGCCAGCAGTTTAGGAGCGGGACGGGAGACCCAGTACTTC; CDR3: CASSLGAGRETQYF
J: TRBJ2-1; V: TRBV4-1; D: .; size: .; DNA: TGCGCCAGCAGCCCGAACAGGGGGGGGAGTTACAATGAGCAGTTCTTC; CDR3: CASSPNRGGSYNEQFF
J: TRBJ1-1; V: TRBV12-3/TRBV12-4; D: TRBD1; size: .; DNA: TGTGCCAGCAGTAGGGGACAGCTTATCGATTTCTTT; CDR3: CASSRGQLIDFF
J: TRBJ1-5; V: TRBV6-1; D: .; size: few; DNA: TGTGCCAGCAGATTGGACGGCAATCAGCCCCAGCATTTT; CDR3: CASRLDGNQPQHF
J: TRBJ2-6; V: TRBV12-3/TRBV12-4; D: .; size: few; DNA: TGTGCCAGCAGGCTCTATACCTCTGGGGCCAACGTCCTGACTTTC; CDR3: CASRLYTSGANVLTF
J: TRBJ1-5; V: TRBV19; D: .; size: .; DNA: TGTGCCAGTAGTATAGGCGTGAGGGGTCAGCCCCAGCATTTT; CDR3: CASSIGVRGQPQHF
J: TRBJ2-3; V: TRBV7-3; D: .; size: many; DNA: TGTGCCAGCAGCTTTTTTAGAGCGCAGTATTTT; CDR3: CASSFFRAQYF
J: TRBJ2-3; V: TRBV12-3/TRBV12-4; D: .; size: .; DNA: TGTGCCAGCAGCCGGACAGAGTCCACAGATACGCAGTATTTT; CDR3: CASSRTESTDTQYF
J: TRBJ2-5; V: TRBV24-1; D: .; size: few; DNA: TGTGCCACCAGTGATTCGGAGGGGGCAGGAGAGACCCAGTACTTC; CDR3: CATSDSEGAGETQYF
J: TRBJ2-7; V: TRBV10-1; D: TRBD1; size: .; DNA: TGCGCCAGCAGTACGGACAGGGCACGCGAGCAGTACTTC; CDR3: CASSTDRAREQYF
J: TRBJ2-1; V: TRBV6-6; D: .; size: few; DNA: TGTGCCAGCAGTCTGGACACCCGAGGTACAAATGAGCAGTTCTTC; CDR3: CASSLDTRGTNEQFF
J: TRBJ2-5; V: TRBV7-2; D: .; size: few; DNA: TGTGCCAGCAGCCATAACCAAGAGACCCAGTACTTC; CDR3: CASSHNQETQYF
J: TRBJ2-5; V: TRBV6-6; D: TRBD2; size: few; DNA: TGTGCCAGCAGTTACGGAGGTAGCGGGCGGGGAGAGACCCAGTACTTC; CDR3: CASSYGGSGRGETQYF
J: TRBJ2-5; V: TRBV18; D: .; size: .; DNA: TGTGCCAGCTCACCACCGGGGTGGCGAGAGACCCAGTACTTC; CDR3: CASSPPGWRETQYF
J: TRBJ2-5; V: TRBV10-3; D: TRBD2; size: few; DNA: TGTGCCATCATGCGAGGGACTAGCGGGGGCCAAGAGACCCAGTACTTC; CDR3: CAIMRGTSGGQETQYF
J: TRBJ1-1; V: TRBV4-3; D: .; size: few; DNA: TGCGCCAGCAGCCAAGATCGACAGCACGGCACTGAAGCTTTCTTT; CDR3: CASSQDRQHGTEAFF
J: TRBJ2-3; V: TRBV4-3; D: .; size: few; DNA: TGCGCCAGCAGCCAAGGAGGGGGGGATCTCGCAGATACGCAGTATTTT; CDR3: CASSQGGGDLADTQYF